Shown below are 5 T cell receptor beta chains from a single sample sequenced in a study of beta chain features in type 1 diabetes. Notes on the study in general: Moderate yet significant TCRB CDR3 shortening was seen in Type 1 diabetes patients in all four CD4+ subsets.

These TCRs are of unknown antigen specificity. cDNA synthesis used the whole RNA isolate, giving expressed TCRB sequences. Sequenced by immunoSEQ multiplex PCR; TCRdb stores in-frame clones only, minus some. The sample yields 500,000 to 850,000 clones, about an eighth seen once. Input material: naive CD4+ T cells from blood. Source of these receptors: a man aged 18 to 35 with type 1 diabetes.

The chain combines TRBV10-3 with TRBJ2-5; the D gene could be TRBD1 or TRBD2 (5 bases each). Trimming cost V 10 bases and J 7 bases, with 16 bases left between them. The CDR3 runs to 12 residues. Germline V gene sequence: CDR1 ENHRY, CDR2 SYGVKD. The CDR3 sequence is CATEGDGWTQYF. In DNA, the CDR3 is TGTGCCACTGAAGGGGACGGTTGGACCCAGTACTTC.

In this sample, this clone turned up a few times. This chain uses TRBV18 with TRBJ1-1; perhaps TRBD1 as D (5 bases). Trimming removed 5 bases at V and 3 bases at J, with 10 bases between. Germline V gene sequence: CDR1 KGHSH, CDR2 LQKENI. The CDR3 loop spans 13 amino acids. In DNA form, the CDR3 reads TGTGCCAGCTCAACACGCAGGGACACTGAAGCTTTCTTT. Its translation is CASSTRRDTEAFF.

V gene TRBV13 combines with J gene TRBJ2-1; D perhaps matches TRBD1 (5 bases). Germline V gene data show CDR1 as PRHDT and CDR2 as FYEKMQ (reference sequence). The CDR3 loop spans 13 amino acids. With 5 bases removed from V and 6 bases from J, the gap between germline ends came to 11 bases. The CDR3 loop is CASSVKGINEQFF. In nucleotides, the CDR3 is TGTGCCAGCAGCGTAAAGGGGATCAATGAGCAGTTCTTC.

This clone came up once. In nucleotides, the CDR3 is TGTGCCAGCAGTTACGACGAGGGCCACTATGGCTACACCTTC. Residues: CASSYDEGHYGYTF. The chain has TRBV6-5 and TRBJ1-2; D remains unclear. Trimming stripped 2 bases from V and 3 bases from J, with 10 bases between. CDR1 is MNHEY, CDR2 SVGAGI, per germline. The CDR3 loop spans 14 amino acids.

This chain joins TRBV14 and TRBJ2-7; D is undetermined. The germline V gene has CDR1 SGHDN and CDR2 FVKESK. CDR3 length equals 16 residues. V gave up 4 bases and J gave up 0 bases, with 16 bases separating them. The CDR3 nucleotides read TGTGCCAGCAGCCCCTCTTCGGACGCGAGCTCCTACGAGCAGTACTTC. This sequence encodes CASSPSSDASSYEQYF.